What follows are 23 T cell receptor beta chains derived from one specimen sequenced in a study of early T cells in non-severe SARS-CoV-2 infection. Via MiXCR, TCRdb re-called the 5' RACE reads, giving one row per CDR3 protein. Among 80,000 or so distinct CDR3 sequences, about 11% were seen once, and the ten largest hold around 11%. Material: whole blood, obtained at baseline. The receptors come from an adult who was a healthcare worker with PCR-confirmed SARS-CoV-2 infection or an uninfected control (not recorded which).

This clonotype occurred a few times. The chain recombines TRBV27 with TRBJ2-7; 10 bases fit TRBD2. Germline-derived CDR1 and CDR2 are MNHEY and SMNVEV (reference sequence). Unmatched junction bases numbered 2, after V lost 4 bases and J lost 2 bases. CDR3 length: 14 residues. This CDR3 reads CASSSAGGTYEQYF. The CDR3 DNA sequence: TGTGCCAGCAGTTCAGCGGGGGGGACCTACGAGCAGTACTTC.

The J gene is TRBJ2-3, the V gene TRBV2; tentatively, D is TRBD1 (6 bases). The CDR3 consists of 13 residues. Trimming took 6 bases from V and 3 from J, leaving 10 bases between them. Germline V gene sequence: CDR1 SNHLY, CDR2 FYNNEI. CDR3 residues: CASRRDITDTQYF. The CDR3 nucleotides are TGTGCCAGCAGGAGGGACATTACAGATACGCAGTATTTT.

Only a few counts were recorded for this clonotype. The chain employs TRBV7-2 and TRBJ1-5; D remains unclear. The length of the CDR3 is 15 residues. The germline V gene has CDR1 SGHTA and CDR2 FQGNSA. V lost 5 bases and J lost 2, with 13 bases in between. The CDR3 sequence: CASSQAMGGNQPQHF. CDR3 DNA sequence: TGTGCCAGCAGCCAAGCGATGGGAGGCAATCAGCCCCAGCATTTT.

A few counts support this clonotype. The gene calls are TRBV2 and TRBJ1-2; D ambiguous. The V and J ends lost 3 bases and 2 bases respectively, with 4 bases between them. The CDR3 contains 12 residues. CDR1 is SNHLY and CDR2 is FYNNEI in the germline V gene. CDR3 protein: CASSEDNYGYTF. CDR3 sequence (DNA): TGTGCCAGCAGTGAGGACAACTATGGCTACACCTTC.

Note on this clonotype: This may be a read error, as it is one base from a much larger clone. This chain uses TRBV7-9 with TRBJ1-6; tentative D call: TRBD1 (6 bases). The CDR3 runs 12 residues. Germline lookup yields CDR1 SEHNR and CDR2 FQNEAQ (reference sequence). CDR3 sequence reads: CASSQGSSHLHF. The CDR3 DNA sequence: TGTGCCAGCTCACAGGGCAGCTCACACCTCCACTTT. Full variable domain (missing parts from reference TRBV7-9 and TRBJ1-6): DTGVSQNPRHKITKRGQNVTFRCDPISEHNRLYWYRQTLGQGPEFLTYFQNEAQLEKSRLLSDRFSAERPKGSFSTLEIQRTEQGDSAMYLCASSQGSSHLHFGNGTRLTVT.

In this sample, this clonotype turned up a few times. The chain employs TRBV18 and TRBJ2-2; D remains ambiguous. Per the germline V gene, CDR1 is KGHSH and CDR2 is LQKENI. The CDR3 covers 13 residues. V shed 3 bases and J shed 2 bases, with 4 bases lying between them. In nucleotides, the CDR3 is TGTGCCAGCTCACCTAGAAACACCGGGGAGCTGTTTTTT. This encodes CASSPRNTGELFF.

This clonotype showed up just a few times. The chain links TRBV6-2 or TRBV6-3 to TRBJ2-1, with D perhaps matching TRBD2 (6 bases). Between the trimmed V and J ends, which lost 8 bases and 8 bases, there was a span of 16 bases. The germline V gene encodes CDR1 MNHEY and CDR2 SVGEGT. CDR3 length: 13 residues. The CDR3 DNA sequence: TGTGCCAGCCGAACGGGGGTATACGATGAGCAGTTCTTC. Translation: CASRTGVYDEQFF.

This clonotype came up once. This may be a read error, as it is one base from a much larger clone. The chain recombines TRBV5-1 with TRBJ2-2; 7 bases agree with TRBD1. Germline values: CDR1 SGHRS, CDR2 YFSETQ. The CDR3 has 16 amino acids. This CDR3 is CASSFLTGLNTGEPFF. The DNA for the CDR3 is TGCGCCAGCAGCTTCCTGACAGGGTTAAACACCGGGGAGCCGTTTTTT.

The table lists this clonotype with a few counts. The chain uses TRBV20-1 and TRBJ2-3; D is perhaps TRBD1 (5 bases). CDR1 is DFQATT and CDR2 is SNEGSKA in the germline V gene (reference sequence). The CDR3 is made up of 16 amino acids. V lost 2 bases to trimming and J lost 4 bases, with 19 bases between them. CDR3 in DNA: TGCAGTGCTAGACTATTAGACAGTGGGCGAGCAGATACGCAGTATTTT. This gives the protein CSARLLDSGRADTQYF.

This clonotype was counted only a few times. The chain has TRBV7-9 and TRBJ2-5; D assignment may be TRBD1 or TRBD2 (5 bases each). CDR3 length equals 15 residues. In germline, CDR1 is SEHNR, CDR2 FQNEAQ (reference sequence). V lost 4 bases, J lost 1 base, and 13 bases lay in between. For the CDR3, the DNA is TGTGCCAGCAGCTCCCCGGGACCCCTCCAAGAGACCCAGTACTTC. This translates into CASSSPGPLQETQYF.

This clonotype was observed many times. J is TRBJ2-1 and V is TRBV20-1, with 12 bases fitting TRBD2. The CDR3 is 18 residues long. Germline trimming cut 4 bases from V and 3 bases from J; bases unmatched to any gene: 13. The V gene's germline CDR1 is DFQATT and CDR2 SNEGSKA (reference sequence). The CDR3 sequence is CSAIVTSGGTPGYNEQFF. The CDR3 DNA is TGCAGTGCTATAGTCACTAGCGGGGGGACTCCGGGCTACAATGAGCAGTTCTTC.

The J gene is TRBJ2-1, the V gene TRBV18; a weak D match, TRBD1 (5 bases). The CDR3 is 13 amino acids. V shed 2 bases and J shed 10 bases, with 12 bases lying between them. Germline CDR1 is KGHSH and CDR2 is LQKENI. In nucleotides, the CDR3 is TGTGCCAGCTCACCAGGCCAGGGTTGGGAGCAGTTCTTC. Its translation: CASSPGQGWEQFF.

This clonotype was seen ten or more times. The chain couples TRBV13 to TRBJ2-7; 7 bases line up with TRBD1. The length of the CDR3 is 14 residues. The germline gives CDR1 PRHDT, CDR2 FYEKMQ (reference sequence). The trim removed 2 bases at V and 3 bases at J, leaving 4 bases unmatched. The CDR3 DNA reads as TGTGCCAGCAGCTTAACCCGGGACAGCTACGAGCAGTACTTC. This translates into CASSLTRDSYEQYF.

The chain is built from TRBV28 and TRBJ1-1, with unresolved D. The CDR3 length is 12 residues. The germline V gene encodes CDR1 MDHEN and CDR2 SYDVKM. Trimming pared 6 bases from V and 5 bases from J, leaving 10 bases between. The CDR3 bases are TGTGCCAGCAGCCCTGACCCAACTGAAGCTTTCTTT. Encoded protein: CASSPDPTEAFF.

The J gene is TRBJ2-3, the V gene TRBV6-1, with a weak D call TRBD2 (5 bases). The germline CDR1 and CDR2 sequences are MNHNS and SASEGT. The CDR3 is made up of 14 amino acids. Trimming removed 0 bases from V and 7 bases from J, with 11 bases in between. The CDR3 bases are TGTGCCAGCAGTGAAGCGCGTCGGGGATATACGCAGTATTTT. Its translation: CASSEARRGYTQYF.

The J gene is TRBJ2-7, the V gene TRBV6-2 or TRBV6-3; 8 bases map to TRBD1. This CDR3 spans 14 amino acids. V shed 5 bases, J shed 6 bases, and the junction held 9 bases outside the gene matches. Germline V CDR1 and CDR2: MNHEY, SVGEGT. CDR3 in amino acids: CASSQSGQGGEQYF. The CDR3 DNA reads TGTGCCAGCAGTCAGAGTGGACAGGGCGGCGAGCAGTACTTC.

This clonotype has just a few counts. The rearrangement uses TRBV6-1 and TRBJ2-3; 11 positions match TRBD1. V trimming: 10 bases; J trimming: 5 bases; junction bases outside the gene matches: 5. CDR1 and CDR2 from the germline V gene are MNHNS and SASEGT. The CDR3 is 13 amino acids. CDR3 nucleotide sequence: TGTGCCACCCGGGACAGGGGGGGAGATACGCAGTATTTT. It codes for CATRDRGGDTQYF.

Many counts were recorded for this clonotype. The chain employs TRBV7-3 and TRBJ1-1; D not certain. The CDR3 length is 14 residues. V was shortened by 2 bases and J by 1 base, with 8 bases between the two germline ends. Germline loops: CDR1 SGHTA, CDR2 FQGTGA. The DNA for the CDR3 is TGTGCCAGCAGCTTAGGGCGAGGGAACACTGAAGCTTTCTTT. Protein: CASSLGRGNTEAFF. The variable domain in full, with the rest retrieved from reference TRBV7-3 and TRBJ1-1, is GAGVSQTPSNKVTEKGKYVELRCDPISGHTALYWYRQSLGQGPEFLIYFQGTGAADDSGLPNDRFFAVRPEGSVSTLKIQRTERGDSAVYLCASSLGRGNTEAFFGQGTRLTVV.

Ten or more counts support this clonotype. The chain is built from TRBV7-8 and TRBJ2-5; 11 bases match TRBD2. Losses at the gene ends were 0 bases for V and 4 bases for J; bases not matched to a gene: 7. The CDR3 loop spans 17 amino acids. Germline-derived CDR1 and CDR2 are SGHVS and FQNEAQ. CDR3 in amino acids: CASSLAPSGGQRETQYF. As DNA, the CDR3 is TGTGCCAGCAGCTTAGCGCCTAGCGGGGGGCAACGAGAGACCCAGTACTTC.

This clonotype was seen ten or more times. The CDR3 coding sequence is TGCAGTGCTAGGGCAGGGCCGGGGTCACCCCTCCACTTT. It translates to CSARAGPGSPLHF. V usage is TRBV20-1 and J usage is TRBJ1-6; TRBD1 might be the D (5 bases). The ends were cut back, 3 bases at V and 10 bases at J, with 13 bases in the middle. The V gene's germline CDR1 is DFQATT and CDR2 SNEGSKA (reference sequence). The CDR3 is 13 amino acids.

The chain combines TRBV5-1 with TRBJ2-2; D is undetermined. CDR3 size: 14 residues. V was pared by 3 bases and J by 4 bases, with 10 bases between. Germline V CDR1 and CDR2: SGHRS, YFSETQ. The DNA for the CDR3 is TGCGCCAGCAGCTGCCCGACCTGCACCGGGGAGCTGTTTTTT. It specifies CASSCPTCTGELFF.

This clonotype was detected many times. This chain connects TRBV7-2 to TRBJ2-5; D possibly matches TRBD1 or TRBD2 (5 bases each). V lost 2 bases, J lost 5 bases, and 15 bases lay in between. The length of the CDR3 is 15 residues. From germline, CDR1 is SGHTA and CDR2 FQGNSA. The CDR3 protein is CASSLRDRLGETQYF. In nucleotides, the CDR3 is TGTGCCAGCAGCTTAAGGGACCGACTGGGGGAGACCCAGTACTTC. The whole variable domain, filled in from reference TRBV7-2 and TRBJ2-5, reads GAGVSQSPSNKVTEKGKDVELRCDPISGHTALYWYRQSLGQGLEFLIYFQGNSAPDKSGLPSDRFSAERTGGSVSTLTIQRTQQEDSAVYLCASSLRDRLGETQYFGPGTRLLVL.

This clonotype was seen a handful of times. The chain carries TRBV5-4 and TRBJ1-2; D is unclear. CDR1 and CDR2 (germline): SGHNT, YYREEE (reference sequence). The V and J ends lost 0 bases and 4 bases respectively, with 7 bases between them. The CDR3 is made up of 13 amino acids. This CDR3 is CASSLVGSYGYTF. CDR3 coding DNA: TGTGCCAGCAGCTTGGTAGGGAGCTATGGCTACACCTTC.